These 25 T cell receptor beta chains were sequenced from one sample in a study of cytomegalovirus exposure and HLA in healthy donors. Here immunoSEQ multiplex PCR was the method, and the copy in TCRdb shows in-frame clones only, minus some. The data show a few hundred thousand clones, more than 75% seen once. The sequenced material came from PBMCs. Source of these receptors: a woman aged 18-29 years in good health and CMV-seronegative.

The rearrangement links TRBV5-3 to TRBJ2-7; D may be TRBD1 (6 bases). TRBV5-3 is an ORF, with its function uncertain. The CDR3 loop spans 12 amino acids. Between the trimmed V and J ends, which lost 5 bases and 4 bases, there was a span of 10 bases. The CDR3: CARSHGQYEQYF. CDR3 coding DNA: TGTGCCAGAAGTCACGGACAGTACGAGCAGTACTTC.

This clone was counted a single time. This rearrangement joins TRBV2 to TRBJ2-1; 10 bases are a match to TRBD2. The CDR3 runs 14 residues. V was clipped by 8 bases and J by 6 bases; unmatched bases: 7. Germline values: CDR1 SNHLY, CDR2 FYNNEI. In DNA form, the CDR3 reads TGTGCCAGCCAAGGAAGCGGGAGGGCCAATGAGCAGTTCTTC. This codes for CASQGSGRANEQFF.

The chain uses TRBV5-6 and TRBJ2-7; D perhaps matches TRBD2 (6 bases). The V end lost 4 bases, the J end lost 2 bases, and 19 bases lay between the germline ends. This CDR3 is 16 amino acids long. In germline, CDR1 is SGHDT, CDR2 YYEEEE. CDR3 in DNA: TGTGCCAGCAGCCCGCTGGGTTGGGGGGAACCCTACGAGCAGTACTTC. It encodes CASSPLGWGEPYEQYF. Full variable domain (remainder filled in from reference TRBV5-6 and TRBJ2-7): DAGVTQSPTHLIKTRGQQVTLRCSPKSGHDTVSWYQQALGQGPQFIFQYYEEEERQRGNFPDRFSGHQFPNYSSELNVNALLLGDSALYLCASSPLGWGEPYEQYFGPGTRLTVT.

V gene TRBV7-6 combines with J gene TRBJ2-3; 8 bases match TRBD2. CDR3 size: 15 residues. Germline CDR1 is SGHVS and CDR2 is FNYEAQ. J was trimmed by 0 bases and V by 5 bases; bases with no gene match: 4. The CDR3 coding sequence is TGTGCCAGCAGCCCTTCGGGAGGGAGCACAGATACGCAGTATTTT. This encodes CASSPSGGSTDTQYF.

CDR3: CASSEVLARGSEQYF. In DNA form, the CDR3 reads TGTGCCAGCAGTGAAGTCCTAGCGAGAGGTTCCGAGCAGTACTTC. The rearrangement uses TRBV2 and TRBJ2-7; D is possibly TRBD2 (6 bases). Germline values: CDR1 SNHLY, CDR2 FYNNEI. This CDR3 is 15 amino acids long. Trimming took 1 base from V and 6 from J, leaving 16 bases between them.

In DNA form, the CDR3 reads TGCAGCTGTTTAGGGGTCCCCACAGATACGCAGTATTTT. Translating it yields CSCLGVPTDTQYF. The chain has TRBV29-1 and TRBJ2-3; perhaps TRBD1 as D (5 bases). Germline V gene sequence: CDR1 SQVTM, CDR2 ANQGSEA. V shed 8 bases and J shed 2 bases, with 14 bases lying between them. The CDR3 is 13 amino acids.

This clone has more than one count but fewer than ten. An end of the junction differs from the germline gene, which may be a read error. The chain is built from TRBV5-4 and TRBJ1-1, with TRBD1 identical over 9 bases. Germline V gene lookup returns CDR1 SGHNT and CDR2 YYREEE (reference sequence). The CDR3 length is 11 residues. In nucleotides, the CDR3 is TGTGCCAGCAGCGGGACAGGGAGGTCCCTCTTT. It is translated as CASSGTGRSLF.

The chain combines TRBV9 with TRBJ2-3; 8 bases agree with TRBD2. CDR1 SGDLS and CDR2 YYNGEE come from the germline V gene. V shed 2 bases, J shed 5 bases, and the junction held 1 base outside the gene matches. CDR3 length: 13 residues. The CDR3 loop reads CASSVLAGDTQYF. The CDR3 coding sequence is TGTGCCAGCAGCGTCCTAGCGGGAGATACGCAGTATTTT.

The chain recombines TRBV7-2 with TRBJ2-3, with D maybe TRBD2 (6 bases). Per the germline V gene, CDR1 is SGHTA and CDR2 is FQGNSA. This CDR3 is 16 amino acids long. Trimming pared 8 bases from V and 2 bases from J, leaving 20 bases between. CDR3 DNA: TGTGCCAGCCCCTCCAAGGCGGGACTGAACACAGATACGCAGTATTTT. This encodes CASPSKAGLNTDTQYF.

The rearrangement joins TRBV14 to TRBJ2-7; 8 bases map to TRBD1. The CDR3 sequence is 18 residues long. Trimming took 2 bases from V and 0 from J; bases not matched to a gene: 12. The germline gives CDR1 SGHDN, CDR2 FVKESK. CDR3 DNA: TGTGCCAGCAGCCAATCTCCCGGAGGACAGGGCGGCTCCTACGAGCAGTACTTC. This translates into CASSQSPGGQGGSYEQYF.

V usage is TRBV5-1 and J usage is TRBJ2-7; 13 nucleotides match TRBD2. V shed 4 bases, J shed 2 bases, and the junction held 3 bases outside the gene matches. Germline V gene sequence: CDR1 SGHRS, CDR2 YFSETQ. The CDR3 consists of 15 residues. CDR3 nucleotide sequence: TGCGCCAGCAGCCTGGGGACTAGCGGGACCTACGAGCAGTACTTC. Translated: CASSLGTSGTYEQYF.

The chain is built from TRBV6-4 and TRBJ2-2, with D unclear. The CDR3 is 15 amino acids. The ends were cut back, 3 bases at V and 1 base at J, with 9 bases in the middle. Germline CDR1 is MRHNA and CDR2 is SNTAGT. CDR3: CASSESAQNTGELFF. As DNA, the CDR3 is TGTGCCAGCAGTGAATCAGCGCAGAACACCGGGGAGCTGTTTTTT.

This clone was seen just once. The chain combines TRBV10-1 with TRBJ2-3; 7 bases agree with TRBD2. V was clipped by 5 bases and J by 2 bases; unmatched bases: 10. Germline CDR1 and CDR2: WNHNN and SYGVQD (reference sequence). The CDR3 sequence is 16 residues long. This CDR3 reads CASSPRVLAHTDTQYF. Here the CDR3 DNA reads TGCGCCAGCAGTCCAAGGGTACTAGCGCACACAGATACGCAGTATTTT.

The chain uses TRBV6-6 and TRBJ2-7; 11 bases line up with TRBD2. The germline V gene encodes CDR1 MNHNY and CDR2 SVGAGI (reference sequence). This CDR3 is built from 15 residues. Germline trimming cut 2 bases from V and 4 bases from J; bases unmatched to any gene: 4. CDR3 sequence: CASSYMTSGIYEQYF. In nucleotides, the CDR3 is TGTGCCAGCAGTTACATGACTAGCGGGATTTACGAGCAGTACTTC.

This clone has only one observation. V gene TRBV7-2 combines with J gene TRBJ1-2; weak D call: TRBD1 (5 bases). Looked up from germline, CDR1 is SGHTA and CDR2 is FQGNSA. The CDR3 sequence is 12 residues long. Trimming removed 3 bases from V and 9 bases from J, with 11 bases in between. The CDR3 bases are TGTGCCAGCAGCTTCGGCAGGGATAGCTACACCTTC. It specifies CASSFGRDSYTF.

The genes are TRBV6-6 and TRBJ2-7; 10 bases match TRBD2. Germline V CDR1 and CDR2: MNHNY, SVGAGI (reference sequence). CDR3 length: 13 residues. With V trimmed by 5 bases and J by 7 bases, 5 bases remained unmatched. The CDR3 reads CASSKTSGTEQYF. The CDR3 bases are TGTGCCAGCAGTAAAACTAGCGGGACTGAGCAGTACTTC.

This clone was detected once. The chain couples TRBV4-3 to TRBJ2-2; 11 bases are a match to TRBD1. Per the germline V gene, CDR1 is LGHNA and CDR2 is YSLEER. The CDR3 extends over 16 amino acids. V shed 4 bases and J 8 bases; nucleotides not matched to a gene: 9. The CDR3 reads CASSRNLGQGAGELFF. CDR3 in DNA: TGCGCCAGCAGCCGAAACTTAGGACAGGGGGCAGGGGAGCTGTTTTTT.

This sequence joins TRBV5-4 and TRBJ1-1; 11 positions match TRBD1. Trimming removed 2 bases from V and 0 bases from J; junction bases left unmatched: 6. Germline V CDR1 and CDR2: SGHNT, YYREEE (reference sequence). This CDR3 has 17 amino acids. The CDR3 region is CASSFKDRGLLNTEAFF. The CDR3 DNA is TGTGCCAGCAGCTTCAAGGACAGGGGGCTGCTGAACACTGAAGCTTTCTTT. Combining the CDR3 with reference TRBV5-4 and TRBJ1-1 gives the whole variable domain ETGVTQSPTHLIKTRGQQVTLRCSSQSGHNTVSWYQQALGQGPQFIFQYYREEENGRGNFPPRFSGLQFPNYSSELNVNALELDDSALYLCASSFKDRGLLNTEAFFGQGTRLTVV.

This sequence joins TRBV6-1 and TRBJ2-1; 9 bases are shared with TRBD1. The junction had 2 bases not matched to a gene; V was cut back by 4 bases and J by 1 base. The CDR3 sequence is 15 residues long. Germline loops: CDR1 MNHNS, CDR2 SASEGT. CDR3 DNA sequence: TGTGCCAGCAGTGTTGGGACAGGGTCCTACAATGAGCAGTTCTTC. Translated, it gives CASSVGTGSYNEQFF.

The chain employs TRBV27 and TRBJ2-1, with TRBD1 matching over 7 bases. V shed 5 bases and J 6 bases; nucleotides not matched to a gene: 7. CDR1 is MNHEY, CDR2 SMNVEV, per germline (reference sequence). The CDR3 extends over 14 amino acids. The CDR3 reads CASSATGTGNEQFF. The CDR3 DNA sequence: TGTGCCAGCAGTGCGACAGGGACGGGCAATGAGCAGTTCTTC.

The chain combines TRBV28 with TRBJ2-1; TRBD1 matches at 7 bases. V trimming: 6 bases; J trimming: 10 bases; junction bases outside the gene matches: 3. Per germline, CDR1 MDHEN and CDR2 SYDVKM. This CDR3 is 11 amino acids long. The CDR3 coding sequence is TGTGCCAGCAGGAAACAGGGGGAGCAGTTCTTC. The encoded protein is CASRKQGEQFF.

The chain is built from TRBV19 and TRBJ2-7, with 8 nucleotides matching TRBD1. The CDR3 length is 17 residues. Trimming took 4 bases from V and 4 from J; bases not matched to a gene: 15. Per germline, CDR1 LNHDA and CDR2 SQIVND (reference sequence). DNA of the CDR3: TGTGCCAGTAGTACAGGGAGCATGGGACAGGCCCCATACGAGCAGTACTTC. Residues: CASSTGSMGQAPYEQYF.

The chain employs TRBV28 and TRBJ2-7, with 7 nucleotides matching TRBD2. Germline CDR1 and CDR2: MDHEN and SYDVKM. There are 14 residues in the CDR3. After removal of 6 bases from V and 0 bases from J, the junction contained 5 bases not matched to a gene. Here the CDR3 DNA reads TGTGCCAGCAGATCTACGGGGGGCTCCTACGAGCAGTACTTC. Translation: CASRSTGGSYEQYF. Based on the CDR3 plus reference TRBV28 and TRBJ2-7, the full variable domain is DVKVTQSSRYLVKRTGEKVFLECVQDMDHENMFWYRQDPGLGLRLIYFSYDVKMKEKGDIPEGYSVSREKKERFSLILESASTNQTSMYLCASRSTGGSYEQYFGPGTRLTVT.

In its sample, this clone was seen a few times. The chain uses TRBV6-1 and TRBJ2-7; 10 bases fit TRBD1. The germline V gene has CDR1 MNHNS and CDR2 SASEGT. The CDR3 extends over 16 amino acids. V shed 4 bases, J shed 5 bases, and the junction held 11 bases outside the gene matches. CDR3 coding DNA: TGTGCCAGCAGTGGCCGCTTGACAGGGGGCCACCACGAGCAGTACTTC. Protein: CASSGRLTGGHHEQYF.

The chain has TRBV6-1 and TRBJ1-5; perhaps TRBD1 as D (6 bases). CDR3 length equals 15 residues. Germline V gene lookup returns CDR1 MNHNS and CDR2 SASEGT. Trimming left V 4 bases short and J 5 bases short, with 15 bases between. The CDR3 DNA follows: TGTGCCAGCAGTGGGGCGACAGGACAGCATCAGCCCCAGCATTTT. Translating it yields CASSGATGQHQPQHF.